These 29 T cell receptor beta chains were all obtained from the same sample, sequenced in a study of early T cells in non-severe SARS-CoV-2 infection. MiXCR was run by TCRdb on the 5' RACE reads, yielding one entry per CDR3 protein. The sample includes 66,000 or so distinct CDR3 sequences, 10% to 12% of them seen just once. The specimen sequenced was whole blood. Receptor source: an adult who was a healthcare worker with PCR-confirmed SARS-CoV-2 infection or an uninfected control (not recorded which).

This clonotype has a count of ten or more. CDR3 amino acids: CACHQVSDTQYF. The CDR3 DNA is TGTGCCTGTCATCAGGTTTCGGATACGCAGTATTTT. The chain is built from TRBV30 and TRBJ2-3; D unresolved. The V gene lost 6 bases and the J gene lost 6 bases, with 13 bases spanning the gap. CDR1 and CDR2 from the germline V gene are GTSNPN and SVGIG (reference sequence). The CDR3 extends over 12 amino acids.

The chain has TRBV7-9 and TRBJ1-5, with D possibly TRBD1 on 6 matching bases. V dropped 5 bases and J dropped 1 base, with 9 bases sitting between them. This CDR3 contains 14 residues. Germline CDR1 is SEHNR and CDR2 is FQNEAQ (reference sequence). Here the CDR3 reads CASSTGTSNQPQHF. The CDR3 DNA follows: TGTGCCAGCAGCACCGGGACAAGCAATCAGCCCCAGCATTTT.

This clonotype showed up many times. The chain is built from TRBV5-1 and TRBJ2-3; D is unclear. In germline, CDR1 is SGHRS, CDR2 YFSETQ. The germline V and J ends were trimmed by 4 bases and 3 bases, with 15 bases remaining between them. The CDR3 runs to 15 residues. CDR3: CASSVDPSLTDTQYF. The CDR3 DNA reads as TGCGCCAGCAGCGTCGACCCCTCGCTTACAGATACGCAGTATTTT.

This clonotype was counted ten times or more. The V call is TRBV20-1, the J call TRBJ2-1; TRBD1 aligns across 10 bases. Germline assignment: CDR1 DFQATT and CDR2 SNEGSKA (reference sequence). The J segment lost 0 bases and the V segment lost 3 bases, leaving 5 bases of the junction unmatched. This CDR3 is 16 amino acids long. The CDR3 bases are TGCAGTGCTAGTAATCGACAGGGGGCCTCCTACAATGAGCAGTTCTTC. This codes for CSASNRQGASYNEQFF.

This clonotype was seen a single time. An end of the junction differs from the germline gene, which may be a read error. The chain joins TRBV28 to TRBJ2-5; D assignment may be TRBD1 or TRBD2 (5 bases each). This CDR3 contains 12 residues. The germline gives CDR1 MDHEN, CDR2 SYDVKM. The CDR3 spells CATSGTQETQYF. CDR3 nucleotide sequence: TGTGCCACCAGTGGGACCCAAGAGACCCAGTACTTC.

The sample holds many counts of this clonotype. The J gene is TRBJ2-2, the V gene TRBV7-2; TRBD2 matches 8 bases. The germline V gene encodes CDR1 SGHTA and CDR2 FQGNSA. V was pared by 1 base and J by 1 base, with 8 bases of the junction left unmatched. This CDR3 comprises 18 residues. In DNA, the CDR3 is TGTGCCAGCAGCTTAGGTCTATGGACTAGCCTGAACACCGGGGAGCTGTTTTTT. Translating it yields CASSLGLWTSLNTGELFF.

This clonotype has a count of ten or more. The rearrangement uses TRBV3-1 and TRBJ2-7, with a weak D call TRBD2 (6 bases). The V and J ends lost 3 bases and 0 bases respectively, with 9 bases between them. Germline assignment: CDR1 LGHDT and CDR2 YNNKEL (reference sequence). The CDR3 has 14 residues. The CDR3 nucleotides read TGTGCCAGCAGCCAGGGGGGACCCTCCTACGAGCAGTACTTC. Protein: CASSQGGPSYEQYF.

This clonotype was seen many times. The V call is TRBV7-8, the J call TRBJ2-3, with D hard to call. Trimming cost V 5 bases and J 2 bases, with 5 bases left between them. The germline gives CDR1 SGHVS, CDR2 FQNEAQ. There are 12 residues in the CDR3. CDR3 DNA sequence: TGTGCCAGCAGCACTCACACAGATACGCAGTATTTT. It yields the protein CASSTHTDTQYF. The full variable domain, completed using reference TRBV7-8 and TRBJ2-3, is GAGVSQSPRYKVAKRGQDVALRCDPISGHVSLFWYQQALGQGPEFLTYFQNEAQLDKSGLPSDRFFAERPEGSVSTLKIQRTQQEDSAVYLCASSTHTDTQYFGPGTRLTVL.

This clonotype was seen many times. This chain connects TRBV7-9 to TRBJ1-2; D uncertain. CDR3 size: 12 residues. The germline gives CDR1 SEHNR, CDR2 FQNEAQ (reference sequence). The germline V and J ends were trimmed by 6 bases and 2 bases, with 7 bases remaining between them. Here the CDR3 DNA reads TGTGCCAGCAGACAGTGGAACTATGGCTACACCTTC. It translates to CASRQWNYGYTF.

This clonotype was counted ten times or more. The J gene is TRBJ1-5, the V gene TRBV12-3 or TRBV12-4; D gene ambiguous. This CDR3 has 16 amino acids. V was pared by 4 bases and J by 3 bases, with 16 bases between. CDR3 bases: TGTGCCAGCAGTTCCCGGGCCTTGGGTTTCAATCAGCCCCAGCATTTT. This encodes CASSSRALGFNQPQHF.

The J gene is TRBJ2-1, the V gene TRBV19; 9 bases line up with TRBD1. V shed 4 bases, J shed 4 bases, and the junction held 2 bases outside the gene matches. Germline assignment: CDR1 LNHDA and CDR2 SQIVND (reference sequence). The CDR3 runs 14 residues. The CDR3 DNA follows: TGTGCCAGTAGTACAGGACAGGGGTACAATGAGCAGTTCTTC. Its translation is CASSTGQGYNEQFF.

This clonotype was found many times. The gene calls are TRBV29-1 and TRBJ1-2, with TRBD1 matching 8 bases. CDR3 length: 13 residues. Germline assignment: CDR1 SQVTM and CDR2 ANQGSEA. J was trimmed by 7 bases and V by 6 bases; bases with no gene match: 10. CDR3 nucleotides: TGCAGCGTCCCCTGGACAGGGAGAGGTGGCTACACCTTC. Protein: CSVPWTGRGGYTF.

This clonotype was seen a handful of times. CDR3 DNA: TGCAGTGCTAGAGATGGGCCTGAACGCTACACCTTC. It yields the protein CSARDGPERYTF. The chain employs TRBV20-1 and TRBJ1-2; D unclear. CDR1 and CDR2 (germline): DFQATT, SNEGSKA (reference sequence). This CDR3 comprises 12 residues. V dropped 0 bases and J dropped 9 bases, with 11 bases sitting between them.

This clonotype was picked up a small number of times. The CDR3 nucleotides are TGCAGCGTTTCCCGGGACAGGACAACAGATACGCAGTATTTT. Amino acids: CSVSRDRTTDTQYF. The gene calls are TRBV29-1 and TRBJ2-3, with 8 bases identical to TRBD1. J gave up 3 bases and V 5 bases, and 7 bases lay outside the gene matches. CDR1 and CDR2 (germline): SQVTM, ANQGSEA. The CDR3 extends over 14 amino acids.

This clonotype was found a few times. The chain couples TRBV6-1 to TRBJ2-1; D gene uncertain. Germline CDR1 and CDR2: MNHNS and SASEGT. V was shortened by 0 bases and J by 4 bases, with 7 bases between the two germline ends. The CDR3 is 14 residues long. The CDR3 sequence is CASSEAYRYNEQFF. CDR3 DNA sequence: TGTGCCAGCAGTGAAGCGTACAGATACAATGAGCAGTTCTTC.

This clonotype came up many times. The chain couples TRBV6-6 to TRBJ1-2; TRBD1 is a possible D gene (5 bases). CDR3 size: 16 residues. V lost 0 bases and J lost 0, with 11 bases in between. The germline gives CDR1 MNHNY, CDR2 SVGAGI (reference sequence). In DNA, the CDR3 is TGTGCCAGCAGTTACTCTCTCGACAGACCTAACTATGGCTACACCTTC. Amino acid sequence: CASSYSLDRPNYGYTF.

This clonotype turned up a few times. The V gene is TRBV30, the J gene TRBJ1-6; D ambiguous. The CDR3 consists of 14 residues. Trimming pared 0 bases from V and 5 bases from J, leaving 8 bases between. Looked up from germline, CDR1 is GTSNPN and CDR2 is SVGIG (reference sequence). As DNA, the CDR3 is TGTGCCTGGAGTGTCGGCGGGAATAATTCACCCCTCCACTTT. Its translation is CAWSVGGNNSPLHF.

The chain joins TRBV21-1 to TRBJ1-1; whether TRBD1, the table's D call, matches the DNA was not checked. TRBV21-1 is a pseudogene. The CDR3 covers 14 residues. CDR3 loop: CASSKGQGKTEAFF. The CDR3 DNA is TGTGCCAGCAGCAAAGGGCAGGGGAAGACTGAAGCTTTCTTT.

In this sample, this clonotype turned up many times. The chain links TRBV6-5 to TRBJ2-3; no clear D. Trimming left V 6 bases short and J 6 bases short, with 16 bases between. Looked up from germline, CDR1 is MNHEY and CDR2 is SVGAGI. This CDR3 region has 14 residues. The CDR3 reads CASSSGPPPDTQYF. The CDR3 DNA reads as TGTGCCAGCAGCTCGGGCCCCCCTCCGGATACGCAGTATTTT.

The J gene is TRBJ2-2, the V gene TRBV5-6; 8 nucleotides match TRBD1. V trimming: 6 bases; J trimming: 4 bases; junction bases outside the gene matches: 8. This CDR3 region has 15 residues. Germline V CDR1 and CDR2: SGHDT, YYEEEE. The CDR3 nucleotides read TGTGCCAGCATCCCTGCCAGGGGGCGCACCGGGGAGCTGTTTTTT. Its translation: CASIPARGRTGELFF.

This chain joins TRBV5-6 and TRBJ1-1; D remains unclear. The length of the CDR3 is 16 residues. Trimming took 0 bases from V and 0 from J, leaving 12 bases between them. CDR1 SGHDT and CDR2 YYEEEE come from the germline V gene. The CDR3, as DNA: TGTGCCAGCAGCTTGGTTGCGGTCAAAATGAACACTGAAGCTTTCTTT. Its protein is CASSLVAVKMNTEAFF. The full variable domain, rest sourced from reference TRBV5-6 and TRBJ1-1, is DAGVTQSPTHLIKTRGQQVTLRCSPKSGHDTVSWYQQALGQGPQFIFQYYEEEERQRGNFPDRFSGHQFPNYSSELNVNALLLGDSALYLCASSLVAVKMNTEAFFGQGTRLTVV.

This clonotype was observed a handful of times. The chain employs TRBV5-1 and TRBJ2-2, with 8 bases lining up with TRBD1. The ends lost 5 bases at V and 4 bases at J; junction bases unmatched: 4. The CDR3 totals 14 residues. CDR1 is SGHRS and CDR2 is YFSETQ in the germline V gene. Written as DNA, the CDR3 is TGCGCCAGCAGTACGGACAGGGCCACCGGGGAGCTGTTTTTT. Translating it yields CASSTDRATGELFF.

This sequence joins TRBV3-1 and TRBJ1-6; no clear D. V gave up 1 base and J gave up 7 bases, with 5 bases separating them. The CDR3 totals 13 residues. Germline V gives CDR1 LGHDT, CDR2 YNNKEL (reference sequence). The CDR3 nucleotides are TGTGCCAGCAGCCAAGTCACCAATTCACCCCTCCACTTT. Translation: CASSQVTNSPLHF.

The CDR3 here is CSYRASTDTQYF. The DNA for the CDR3 is TGCAGCTACCGGGCTAGCACAGATACGCAGTATTTT. The chain has TRBV29-1 and TRBJ2-3, with no clear D. Germline assignment: CDR1 SQVTM and CDR2 ANQGSEA. The V end was cut by 8 bases, the J end by 0 bases, with 9 bases between. This CDR3 has 12 residues.

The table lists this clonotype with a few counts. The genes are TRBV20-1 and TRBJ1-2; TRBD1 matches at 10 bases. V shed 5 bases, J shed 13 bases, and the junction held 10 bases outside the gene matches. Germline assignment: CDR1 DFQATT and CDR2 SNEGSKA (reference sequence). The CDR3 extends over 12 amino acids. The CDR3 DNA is TGCAGTGCTCCCGGGACAGGGGTCCTCGTCACCTTC. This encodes CSAPGTGVLVTF.

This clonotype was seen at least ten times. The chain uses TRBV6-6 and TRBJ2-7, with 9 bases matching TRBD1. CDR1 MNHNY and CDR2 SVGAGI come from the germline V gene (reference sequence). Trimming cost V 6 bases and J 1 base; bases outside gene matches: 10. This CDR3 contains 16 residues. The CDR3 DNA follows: TGTGCCAGCAGCGACCCACGTGGGACAGGGTCCTACGAGCAGTACTTC. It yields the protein CASSDPRGTGSYEQYF.

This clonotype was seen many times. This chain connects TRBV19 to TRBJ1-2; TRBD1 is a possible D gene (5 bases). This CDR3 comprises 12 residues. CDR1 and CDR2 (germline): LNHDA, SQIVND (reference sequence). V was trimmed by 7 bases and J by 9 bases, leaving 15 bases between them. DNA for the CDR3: TGTGCCAGTACCACCCCCGGGGCGAGCTACACCTTC. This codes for CASTTPGASYTF. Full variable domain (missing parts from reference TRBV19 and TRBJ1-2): DGGITQSPKYLFRKEGQNVTLSCEQNLNHDAMYWYRQDPGQGLRLIYYSQIVNDFQKGDIAEGYSVSREKKESFPLTVTSAQKNPTAFYLCASTTPGASYTFGSGTRLTVV.

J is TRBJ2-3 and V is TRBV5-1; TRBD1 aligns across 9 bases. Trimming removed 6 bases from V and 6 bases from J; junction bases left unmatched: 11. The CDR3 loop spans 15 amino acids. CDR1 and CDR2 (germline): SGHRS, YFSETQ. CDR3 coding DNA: TGCGCCAGCACCCCAAGGACAGGGGTGTCGGATACGCAGTATTTT. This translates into CASTPRTGVSDTQYF.

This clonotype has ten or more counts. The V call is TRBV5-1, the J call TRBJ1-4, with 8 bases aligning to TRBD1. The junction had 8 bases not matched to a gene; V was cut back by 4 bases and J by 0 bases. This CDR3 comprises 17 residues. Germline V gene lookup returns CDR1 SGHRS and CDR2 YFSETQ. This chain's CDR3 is CASSPWTGKATNEKLFF. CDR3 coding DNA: TGCGCCAGCAGCCCCTGGACAGGGAAGGCAACTAATGAAAAACTGTTTTTT. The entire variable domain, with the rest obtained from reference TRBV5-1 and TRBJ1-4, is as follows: KAGVTQTPRYLIKTRGQQVTLSCSPISGHRSVSWYQQTPGQGLQFLFEYFSETQRNKGNFPGRFSGRQFSNSRSEMNVSTLELGDSALYLCASSPWTGKATNEKLFFGSGTQLSVL.